Following are 28 T cell receptor beta chains from one sample sequenced in a study of vaccination effects on CD4 cells after COVID-19. In the ViraFEST assay, antigen-specific CD4+ clonotypes were identified by expansion after peptide-pool stimulation. With more than nine days of culture completed, CD4+ T cells were isolated. By PCR, the person was confirmed to have had SARS-CoV-2 infection between March and December 2020. Some clones are missing from TCRdb's copy, which holds only in-frame ones; the method was immunoSEQ multiplex PCR. Counted here are under 80,000 clones, under 85% occurring once; the ten biggest clones make up 5% to 6%. These receptors' targets are unknown. Sequencing was performed on CD4+ T cells from PBMCs cultured with HIV peptides, taken before COVID-19 vaccination. Subset indicated: HIV-1 Nef peptide pool negative control/reference culture. These receptors were obtained from a human donor who had a prior SARS-CoV-2 infection.

V usage is TRBV30 and J usage is TRBJ1-2; D is unclear. Per germline, CDR1 GTSNPN and CDR2 SVGIG (reference sequence). Trimming took 4 bases from V and 1 from J, leaving 10 bases between them. This CDR3 is 13 amino acids long. CDR3 sequence (DNA): TGTGCCTGGAAACGGGTCCGTAACTATGGCTACACCTTC. Amino acids: CAWKRVRNYGYTF.

This sequence joins TRBV11-3 and TRBJ2-3; perhaps D is TRBD1 or TRBD2 (6 bases each). Germline CDR1 reads SGHNT; CDR2 reads YENEEA. This CDR3 comprises 18 residues. Trimming pared 5 bases from V and 2 bases from J, leaving 23 bases between. The CDR3 bases are TGTGCCAGCAGCGGAGAGGGCCTCCGGGGGCTTCTCACAGATACGCAGTATTTT. Protein: CASSGEGLRGLLTDTQYF.

The chain is built from TRBV19 and TRBJ2-7, with TRBD2 matching 10 bases. In germline, CDR1 is LNHDA, CDR2 SQIVND (reference sequence). J gave up 4 bases and V 2 bases, and 5 bases lay outside the gene matches. The CDR3 spans 15 residues. The CDR3 nucleotides are TGTGCCAGTAGTATATTGGCTAGCGGGGGATACGAGCAGTACTTC. It translates to CASSILASGGYEQYF.

The rearrangement uses TRBV5-1 and TRBJ2-7; 16 bases align to TRBD2. Trimming removed 3 bases from V and 3 bases from J; junction bases left unmatched: 12. This CDR3 spans 19 amino acids. Per germline, CDR1 SGHRS and CDR2 YFSETQ. The CDR3 loop reads CASSSSGTSGRALGYEQYF. The CDR3 DNA is TGCGCCAGCAGCTCGTCCGGGACTAGCGGGAGGGCGCTGGGCTACGAGCAGTACTTC.

The rearrangement uses TRBV10-3 and TRBJ1-1; a weak D match, TRBD1 (5 bases). CDR3 size: 13 residues. Germline CDR1 and CDR2: ENHRY and SYGVKD. The V gene lost 7 bases and the J gene lost 1 base, with 10 bases spanning the gap. The CDR3: CAITTGGNTEAFF. DNA for the CDR3: TGTGCCATCACAACGGGGGGGAACACTGAAGCTTTCTTT.

This sequence joins TRBV19 and TRBJ1-1, with 7 bases identical to TRBD1. Germline values: CDR1 LNHDA, CDR2 SQIVND (reference sequence). The CDR3 covers 15 residues. J was trimmed by 4 bases and V by 5 bases; bases with no gene match: 10. CDR3 DNA: TGTGCCAGTAGTGCCGAGAGACAGGGACTCACTGAAGCTTTCTTT. Its translation is CASSAERQGLTEAFF. The variable domain in full, completed from reference TRBV19 and TRBJ1-1, reads DGGITQSPKYLFRKEGQNVTLSCEQNLNHDAMYWYRQDPGQGLRLIYYSQIVNDFQKGDIAEGYSVSREKKESFPLTVTSAQKNPTAFYLCASSAERQGLTEAFFGQGTRLTVV.

The chain is built from TRBV5-1 and TRBJ2-7; no reliable D call. Trimming took off 0 bases at V and 0 bases at J, with 10 bases between the two ends. Germline V gene lookup returns CDR1 SGHRS and CDR2 YFSETQ. The CDR3 totals 15 residues. CDR3 sequence reads: CASSLDGSNSYEQYF. CDR3 DNA sequence: TGCGCCAGCAGCTTGGATGGCAGCAACTCCTACGAGCAGTACTTC.

V is TRBV5-6 and J is TRBJ2-7; D remains ambiguous. The CDR3 has 14 residues. Between the trimmed V and J ends, which lost 2 bases and 1 base, there was a span of 10 bases. CDR1 SGHDT and CDR2 YYEEEE come from the germline V gene. CDR3 sequence (DNA): TGTGCCAGCAGCTTCTCGGTCTGGTCCTACGAGCAGTACTTC. Residues: CASSFSVWSYEQYF.

The chain uses TRBV6-5 and TRBJ1-1; TRBD1 matches 8 bases. The CDR3 is made up of 14 amino acids. V was pared by 8 bases and J by 6 bases, with 11 bases of the junction left unmatched. Germline assignment: CDR1 MNHEY and CDR2 SVGAGI. This chain's CDR3 is CASATGGTLPEAFF. In DNA, the CDR3 is TGTGCCAGCGCTACAGGGGGGACCTTGCCTGAAGCTTTCTTT.

V is TRBV2 and J is TRBJ2-7; 12 bases line up with TRBD2. Germline V CDR1 and CDR2: SNHLY, FYNNEI. The CDR3 totals 14 residues. Trimming cost V 8 bases and J 0 bases; bases outside gene matches: 2. As DNA, the CDR3 is TGTGCCAGCTCTAGCGGGGGGGCCTCCTACGAGCAGTACTTC. Translating gives CASSSGGASYEQYF.

The V and J genes are TRBV5-6 and TRBJ1-3; D is uncertain. The germline V gene encodes CDR1 SGHDT and CDR2 YYEEEE. The length of the CDR3 is 17 residues. Trimming pared 0 bases from V and 0 bases from J, leaving 13 bases between. Written as DNA, the CDR3 is TGTGCCAGCAGCTTGGCCAAAGGCACGCTCTCTGGAAACACCATATATTTT. Amino acids: CASSLAKGTLSGNTIYF. Full variable domain (remainder filled in from reference TRBV5-6 and TRBJ1-3): DAGVTQSPTHLIKTRGQQVTLRCSPKSGHDTVSWYQQALGQGPQFIFQYYEEEERQRGNFPDRFSGHQFPNYSSELNVNALLLGDSALYLCASSLAKGTLSGNTIYFGEGSWLTVV.

In this sample, this clone turned up a few times. The rearrangement links TRBV12-5 to TRBJ2-1, with 13 bases lining up with TRBD2. CDR1 LGHNT and CDR2 FRNRAP come from the germline V gene. Germline trimming cut 0 bases from V and 7 bases from J; bases unmatched to any gene: 9. The CDR3 contains 18 residues. In DNA, the CDR3 is TGTGCTAGTGGTTTGGTAGGAGGACTAGCGGGGGATAGTAATGAGCAGTTCTTC. Amino acids: CASGLVGGLAGDSNEQFF.

This chain links TRBV6-1 with TRBJ1-4, with TRBD1 identical over 7 bases. Germline assignment: CDR1 MNHNS and CDR2 SASEGT. The ends lost 6 bases at V and 6 bases at J; junction bases unmatched: 7. This CDR3 region has 14 residues. The CDR3 DNA reads as TGTGCCAGCAGATACCAGGGGGGTTATGAAAAACTGTTTTTT. It yields the protein CASRYQGGYEKLFF.

The gene calls are TRBV28 and TRBJ1-2; unclear D gene. Germline V gene lookup returns CDR1 MDHEN and CDR2 SYDVKM. V shed 2 bases and J shed 2 bases, with 6 bases lying between them. The length of the CDR3 is 13 residues. The CDR3 loop is CASSLQENYGYTF. Written as DNA, the CDR3 is TGTGCCAGCAGTTTACAAGAGAACTATGGCTACACCTTC.

V and J are TRBV6-6 and TRBJ2-2, with no clear D. The germline V and J ends were trimmed by 0 bases and 4 bases, with 6 bases remaining between them. The CDR3 is made up of 14 amino acids. Per the germline V gene, CDR1 is MNHNY and CDR2 is SVGAGI (reference sequence). This chain's CDR3 is CASSYSVSTGELFF. DNA for the CDR3: TGTGCCAGCAGTTACTCAGTGAGCACCGGGGAGCTGTTTTTT.

The chain carries TRBV6-6 and TRBJ2-1; 9 bases agree with TRBD2. V trimming: 6 bases; J trimming: 4 bases; junction bases outside the gene matches: 7. Per the germline V gene, CDR1 is MNHNY and CDR2 is SVGAGI (reference sequence). This CDR3 is built from 15 residues. In nucleotides, the CDR3 is TGTGCCAGCAGCCAAAGTAGCGGGGGTTACAATGAGCAGTTCTTC. Protein sequence: CASSQSSGGYNEQFF.

The chain is built from TRBV27 and TRBJ2-7, with 10 positions matching TRBD2. The CDR3 runs to 14 residues. Trimming cost V 5 bases and J 9 bases; bases outside gene matches: 10. CDR1 and CDR2 from the germline V gene are MNHEY and SMNVEV (reference sequence). CDR3 protein: CASSPKLGLATQYF. CDR3 nucleotide sequence: TGTGCCAGCAGTCCCAAACTGGGACTAGCGACGCAGTACTTC.

The CDR3 DNA sequence: TGTGCTAGTGGTTCCCGGACTAGCGGGAGGGGGTCGGATACGCAGTATTTT. Its protein product is CASGSRTSGRGSDTQYF. This chain connects TRBV12-5 to TRBJ2-3; 15 positions agree with TRBD2. With 4 bases clipped from V and 6 bases from J, the junction kept 8 bases outside the gene matches. The germline gives CDR1 LGHNT, CDR2 FRNRAP. The CDR3 contains 17 residues.

The genes are TRBV7-3 and TRBJ2-7; 9 bases line up with TRBD1. Germline assignment: CDR1 SGHTA and CDR2 FQGTGA. V shed 5 bases, J shed 1 base, and the junction held 3 bases outside the gene matches. The CDR3 contains 14 residues. Written as DNA, the CDR3 is TGTGCCAGCAGCAAGGACAGGGGATCCTACGAGCAGTACTTC. It translates to CASSKDRGSYEQYF.

This clone has a handful of counts. The V gene is TRBV7-9, the J gene TRBJ1-1, with TRBD1 identical over 7 bases. The ends lost 1 base at V and 7 bases at J; junction bases unmatched: 12. The germline CDR1 and CDR2 sequences are SEHNR and FQNEAQ (reference sequence). The CDR3 contains 16 residues. CDR3 DNA: TGTGCCAGCAGCTTAGAATTGGGACAGTGGGGTAATGAAGCTTTCTTT. This translates into CASSLELGQWGNEAFF.

The genes are TRBV29-1 and TRBJ2-5; 9 positions agree with TRBD2. Germline-derived CDR1 and CDR2 are SQVTM and ANQGSEA. J was trimmed by 3 bases and V by 4 bases; bases with no gene match: 9. The CDR3 sequence is 15 residues long. In DNA form, the CDR3 reads TGCAGCGTTGCTCCCAAGCGACTAGCGGAAGAGACCCAGTACTTC. Translated: CSVAPKRLAEETQYF.

The CDR3 protein is CASSYGRATEAFF. CDR3 nucleotides: TGTGCCAGCAGTTACGGCAGGGCCACTGAAGCTTTCTTT. The rearrangement links TRBV6-5 to TRBJ1-1; TRBD1 might be the D (5 bases). The CDR3 spans 13 residues. Germline values: CDR1 MNHEY, CDR2 SVGAGI. The V end was cut by 2 bases, the J end by 4 bases, with 8 bases between.

The rearrangement links TRBV3-1 (or the pseudogene TRBV3-2) to TRBJ1-6; D remains ambiguous. Germline lookup yields CDR1 LGHDT and CDR2 YNNKEL (reference sequence). The CDR3 spans 15 residues. Trimming cost V 0 bases and J 9 bases, with 12 bases left between them. CDR3 residues: CASSQDLSAGSPLHF. The CDR3 nucleotides are TGTGCCAGCAGCCAAGATCTTTCGGCGGGTTCACCCCTCCACTTT.

This rearrangement joins TRBV5-1 to TRBJ2-1; D is possibly TRBD1 (6 bases). The germline gives CDR1 SGHRS, CDR2 YFSETQ. The CDR3 is made up of 14 amino acids. Trimming left V 0 bases short and J 5 bases short, with 9 bases between. The CDR3 nucleotides are TGCGCCAGCAGCTTGGACAGGGCAAACAATGAGCAGTTCTTC. Amino acid sequence: CASSLDRANNEQFF.

This clone was observed a handful of times. V is TRBV2 and J is TRBJ2-7; D is possibly TRBD2 (7 bases). V was trimmed by 7 bases and J by 3 bases, leaving 13 bases between them. The CDR3 spans 13 residues. Germline assignment: CDR1 SNHLY and CDR2 FYNNEI. CDR3 sequence (DNA): TGTGCCAGCAACAAGGGGGGGTTCTACGAGCAGTACTTC. It is translated as CASNKGGFYEQYF.

The genes are TRBV19 and TRBJ2-1; no definite D call. Trimming took 3 bases from V and 7 from J, leaving 7 bases between them. The CDR3 totals 12 residues. CDR1 LNHDA and CDR2 SQIVND come from the germline V gene (reference sequence). CDR3 in DNA: TGTGCCAGTAGTATCGGAGAGAATGAGCAGTTCTTC. Its translation is CASSIGENEQFF.

V is TRBV5-4 and J is TRBJ1-6; D is unclear. V was cut by 4 bases and J by 3 bases, with 8 bases left in between. CDR1 and CDR2 from the germline V gene are SGHNT and YYREEE (reference sequence). The CDR3 is made up of 14 amino acids. The CDR3 sequence is CASSEGFYNSPLHF. Written as DNA, the CDR3 is TGTGCCAGCAGCGAGGGTTTCTATAATTCACCCCTCCACTTT.

The chain couples TRBV5-1 to TRBJ1-6; TRBD1 aligns across 9 bases. The germline gives CDR1 SGHRS, CDR2 YFSETQ. The trim removed 3 bases at V and 9 bases at J, leaving 4 bases unmatched. The CDR3 contains 14 residues. The CDR3 sequence is CASSSQGAISPLHF. CDR3 coding DNA: TGCGCCAGCAGCTCACAGGGGGCGATTTCACCCCTCCACTTT.